The 30 T cell receptor beta chains below were found in one sample sequenced in a study of blood T cells in healthy people across ages. The use of a sample-barcoded 5' primer and a J-beta primer mix characterized a second PCR of roughly 6 to 11 cycles. Via MiXCR, TCRdb re-called the 5' RACE reads, giving one row per CDR3 protein. The repertoire consists of around 870,000 distinct CDR3 sequences, with 29% occurring once and the leading ten covering roughly a sixth. Sequenced: blood. Receptors originate from a woman of 80 years or more in good health.

At least ten counts were recorded for this clonotype. A much larger clone sits a single nucleotide away, making a read error possible. The CDR3 loop is CASSQDRDRTSYGYTF. The CDR3, as DNA: TGTGCCAGCAGCCAGGACCGGGACAGGACTAGCTATGGCTACACCTTC. The genes are TRBV3-1 and TRBJ1-2, with 8 bases that match TRBD1. Germline V CDR1 and CDR2: LGHDT, YNNKEL (reference sequence). The CDR3 runs 16 residues. V gave up 3 bases and J gave up 4 bases; unmatched junction bases: 10.

The gene calls are TRBV7-3 and TRBJ2-5; tentatively, D is TRBD2 (6 bases). The germline V gene has CDR1 SGHTA and CDR2 FQGTGA. The V and J ends lost 5 bases and 4 bases respectively, with 14 bases between them. This CDR3 is 14 amino acids long. DNA of the CDR3: TGTGCCAGCAGCGCCTCGGGAGCGGCAGAGACCCAGTACTTC. This encodes CASSASGAAETQYF.

In this sample, this clonotype turned up a few times. The chain recombines TRBV4-1 with TRBJ1-1, with 10 bases matching TRBD1. The CDR3 contains 15 residues. V lost 5 bases and J lost 3; bases outside the gene matches: 6. The germline V gene encodes CDR1 MGHRA and CDR2 YSYEKL. DNA for the CDR3: TGCGCCAGCAGCAGAACCGGGACAGGGGACACTGAAGCTTTCTTT. It translates to CASSRTGTGDTEAFF.

A few counts support this clonotype. The chain joins TRBV5-1 to TRBJ1-2; 8 positions match TRBD1. The CDR3 consists of 15 residues. Germline V gene lookup returns CDR1 SGHRS and CDR2 YFSETQ. The J segment lost 3 bases and the V segment lost 0 bases, leaving 4 bases of the junction unmatched. CDR3 in amino acids: CASSLATGEDYGYTF. The CDR3 nucleotides are TGCGCCAGCAGCTTGGCGACAGGGGAGGACTATGGCTACACCTTC.

Ten or more counts support this clonotype. The rearrangement links TRBV10-2 to TRBJ2-7; no definite D call. Germline loops: CDR1 WSHSY, CDR2 SAAADI. V was shortened by 2 bases and J by 3 bases, with 11 bases between the two germline ends. There are 14 residues in the CDR3. The DNA for the CDR3 is TGCGCCAGCAGTGAGCCCAGCACACACTACGAGCAGTACTTC. This translates into CASSEPSTHYEQYF.

There are many counts of this clonotype. This chain links TRBV7-2 with TRBJ2-7; 8 positions agree with TRBD1. Germline V lookup: CDR1 SGHTA, CDR2 FQGNSA. With 1 base clipped from V and 1 base from J, the junction kept 3 bases outside the gene matches. This CDR3 has 15 residues. The CDR3 DNA reads as TGTGCCAGCAGCTTAGGGACAGGGAAGTCCTACGAGCAGTACTTC. Protein: CASSLGTGKSYEQYF.

The table lists this clonotype with many counts. The chain combines TRBV20-1 with TRBJ1-5, with TRBD1 matching over 7 bases. The trim removed 6 bases at V and 0 bases at J, leaving 5 bases unmatched. The germline V gene encodes CDR1 DFQATT and CDR2 SNEGSKA (reference sequence). This CDR3 contains 14 residues. The CDR3 DNA follows: TGCAGTGCAAGGGGGCCGTATAGCAATCAGCCCCAGCATTTT. This gives the protein CSARGPYSNQPQHF.

As for this clonotype: Being one base from a much bigger clone, this may be a read error. The rearrangement uses TRBV24-1 and TRBJ2-1; 8 positions match TRBD2. Gene TRBJ2-7 matches the end of the DNA better, so the J call may be wrong. Germline values: CDR1 KGHDR, CDR2 SFDVKD. The CDR3 covers 17 residues. CDR3 protein: CATSDPRSGESYNEQYF. The CDR3, as DNA: TGTGCCACCAGTGACCCACGTAGCGGGGAATCCTACAATGAGCAGTACTTC.

This clonotype was recorded at least ten times. This chain uses TRBV12-3 or TRBV12-4 with TRBJ1-5; D is unclear. There are 13 residues in the CDR3. Trimming removed 4 bases at V and 3 bases at J, with 7 bases between. This CDR3 is CASSSTYNQPQHF. As DNA, the CDR3 is TGTGCCAGCAGTTCCACATACAATCAGCCCCAGCATTTT.

Notes on this clonotype: At one end the junction does not follow the germline gene, possibly because of a read error. The gene calls are TRBV28 and TRBJ2-5; unclear D gene. CDR3 length: 12 residues. The germline V gene encodes CDR1 MDHEN and CDR2 SYDVKM. The CDR3 region is CASSVSQETRYF. For the CDR3, the DNA is TGTGCCAGCAGTGTCAGCCAAGAGACCCGGTACTTC.

This clonotype was seen more than once but under ten times. The chain links TRBV10-3 to TRBJ2-2; D unresolved. The CDR3 sequence is 13 residues long. Looked up from germline, CDR1 is ENHRY and CDR2 is SYGVKD. Trimming took 2 bases from V and 6 from J, leaving 7 bases between them. CDR3 residues: CAISERVSGELFF. Written as DNA, the CDR3 is TGTGCCATCAGTGAGCGGGTTTCCGGGGAGCTGTTTTTT.

The rearrangement links TRBV20-1 to TRBJ2-1; 8 nucleotides match TRBD1. Trimming at V came to 8 bases and at J to 6 bases, leaving 15 bases not matched to a gene. CDR1 and CDR2 (germline): DFQATT, SNEGSKA (reference sequence). The CDR3 is made up of 15 amino acids. CDR3 region: CSTGSGQGRVNEQFF. CDR3 DNA: TGCAGTACTGGCTCCGGACAGGGAAGGGTCAATGAGCAGTTCTTC.

This clonotype was counted many times. The rearrangement links TRBV7-2 to TRBJ2-5; 8 positions agree with TRBD1. This CDR3 has 14 amino acids. From germline, CDR1 is SGHTA and CDR2 FQGNSA. V lost 6 bases, J lost 1 base, and 4 bases stayed unmatched. The CDR3, as DNA: TGTGCCAGCAGTCACCAGGGGGCCCAAGAGACCCAGTACTTC. This gives the protein CASSHQGAQETQYF.

This clonotype was counted between two and nine times. This chain links TRBV20-1 with TRBJ1-4, with D possibly TRBD1 on 5 matching bases. The germline V and J ends were trimmed by 6 bases and 4 bases, with 18 bases remaining between them. Germline values: CDR1 DFQATT, CDR2 SNEGSKA (reference sequence). CDR3 length: 15 residues. The CDR3 region is CSAQNSRDGNEKLFF. As DNA, the CDR3 is TGCAGTGCCCAAAACTCCCGGGACGGTAATGAAAAACTGTTTTTT.

Details on this clonotype: Germline and junction disagree at one end, which may indicate a read error. The chain carries TRBV7-2 and TRBJ2-1, with a tentative D call TRBD1 (6 bases). The CDR3 covers 14 residues. From germline, CDR1 is SGHTA and CDR2 FQGNSA. The DNA for the CDR3 is TGTGCCAGCAGAGAGTCCGCAGGGGTCAATGAGCAGATCTTC. Encoded protein: CASRESAGVNEQIF.

This clonotype came up once. The chain links TRBV7-8 to TRBJ2-1; tentatively, D is TRBD2 (5 bases). V lost 4 bases and J lost 3, with 10 bases in between. Germline V CDR1 and CDR2: SGHVS, FQNEAQ. The CDR3 totals 14 residues. The CDR3: CASSSPGDYNEQFF. DNA for the CDR3: TGTGCCAGCAGCTCCCCCGGGGACTACAATGAGCAGTTCTTC.

At least ten counts were recorded for this clonotype. The CDR3 DNA sequence: TGTGCCAGCTCACCATACGGACAGGGACAAGAGACCCAGTACTTC. Protein sequence: CASSPYGQGQETQYF. The V call is TRBV18, the J call TRBJ2-5, with 8 bases matching TRBD1. CDR3 length equals 15 residues. Germline CDR1 KGHSH, CDR2 LQKENI. Trimming took 2 bases from V and 2 from J; bases not matched to a gene: 4.

Concerning this clonotype itself: A much larger clone lies a single base off, so this may be a read error. This chain uses TRBV6-2 or TRBV6-3 with TRBJ2-1; 8 nucleotides agree with TRBD2. The tail of the sequence fits TRBJ2-7 better, so the J call may be wrong. The germline V gene has CDR1 MNHEY and CDR2 SVGEGT. This CDR3 is built from 15 residues. The CDR3, as DNA: TGTACCAGCAGCTCACTAGCGGTCCCCTACAATGAGCAGTACTTC. Protein sequence: CTSSSLAVPYNEQYF.

This clonotype turned up a few times. The V gene is TRBV7-2, the J gene TRBJ1-5, with TRBD1 matching over 7 bases. The trim removed 4 bases at V and 3 bases at J, leaving 6 bases unmatched. Germline V lookup: CDR1 SGHTA, CDR2 FQGNSA. This CDR3 has 15 amino acids. CDR3 sequence (DNA): TGTGCCAGCAGCTCTTGGGACAGCTACAATCAGCCCCAGCATTTT. Translated, it gives CASSSWDSYNQPQHF.

This clonotype came up many times. J is TRBJ2-2 and V is TRBV6-5, with 10 bases fitting TRBD1. The CDR3 has 14 amino acids. V gave up 6 bases and J gave up 6 bases; unmatched junction bases: 4. Germline CDR1 reads MNHEY; CDR2 reads SVGAGI. CDR3 residues: CASSRQGAAGELFF. The DNA for the CDR3 is TGTGCCAGCAGCCGACAGGGGGCGGCCGGGGAGCTGTTTTTT.

A remark on this clonotype: At one end, the junction sequence differs from germline, possibly due to a read error. This chain connects TRBV20-1 to TRBJ1-6; D remains ambiguous. Germline CDR1 and CDR2: DFQATT and SNEGSKA (reference sequence). CDR3 length: 13 amino acids. CDR3 sequence: CSAIRTYNSPLHF. The CDR3 nucleotides are TGCAGTGCTATACGGACCTACAATTCACCCCTCCACTTT.

The sample holds many counts of this clonotype. This chain joins TRBV18 and TRBJ2-4; a possible D gene is TRBD1 (6 bases). The V and J ends lost 5 bases and 9 bases respectively, with 17 bases between them. The CDR3 has 14 residues. The germline gives CDR1 KGHSH, CDR2 LQKENI. CDR3 DNA: TGTGCCAGCTCAACGACAGGTCAAGGAACCATTCAGTACTTC. Its protein product is CASSTTGQGTIQYF.

This rearrangement joins TRBV25-1 to TRBJ2-7, with 10 bases that match TRBD2. This CDR3 is built from 16 residues. Losses at the gene ends were 5 bases for V and 3 bases for J; bases not matched to a gene: 10. CDR1 and CDR2 (germline): MGHDK, SYGVNS. The CDR3 region is CASSLPSGGRDYEQYF. The CDR3 DNA is TGTGCCAGCAGTCTTCCTAGCGGGGGAAGGGACTACGAGCAGTACTTC.

This clonotype was counted at least ten times. The chain uses TRBV9 and TRBJ2-4; TRBD2 aligns across 7 bases. V lost 0 bases, J lost 7 bases, and 4 bases stayed unmatched. The CDR3 is 14 amino acids. The germline V gene has CDR1 SGDLS and CDR2 YYNGEE. This chain's CDR3 is CASSVGGGANIQYF. For the CDR3, the DNA is TGTGCCAGCAGCGTAGGGGGAGGGGCTAACATTCAGTACTTC.

The rearrangement joins TRBV5-1 to TRBJ2-5; possibly TRBD1 or TRBD2 for D (5 bases each). CDR3 length equals 14 residues. V lost 0 bases and J lost 6, with 12 bases in between. Germline CDR1 reads SGHRS; CDR2 reads YFSETQ. This CDR3 reads CASSLAGAGQTQYF. CDR3 bases: TGCGCCAGCAGCTTGGCCGGGGCAGGACAGACCCAGTACTTC.

This clonotype was recorded many times. This rearrangement joins TRBV9 to TRBJ2-1; the match to TRBD2 covers 13 bases. The germline CDR1 and CDR2 sequences are SGDLS and YYNGEE. V lost 4 bases to trimming and J lost 5 bases; unmatched junction nucleotides: 6. This CDR3 has 16 amino acids. CDR3 bases: TGTGCCAGCAGCACCCGGACTAGCGGGGGCAACAATGAGCAGTTCTTC. This sequence encodes CASSTRTSGGNNEQFF. Supplemented by reference TRBV9 and TRBJ2-1, the full variable domain reads DSGVTQTPKHLITATGQRVTLRCSPRSGDLSVYWYQQSLDQGLQFLIQYYNGEERAKGNILERFSAQQFPDLHSELNLSSLELGDSALYFCASSTRTSGGNNEQFFGPGTRLTVL.

This clonotype was found a few times. The gene calls are TRBV20-1 and TRBJ2-5; 7 bases align to TRBD2. With V trimmed by 6 bases and J by 4 bases, 5 bases remained unmatched. The CDR3 is 12 amino acids. Germline V gene data show CDR1 as DFQATT and CDR2 as SNEGSKA (reference sequence). The CDR3 DNA follows: TGCAGTGCCCCAAGGGAGGGAGAGACCCAGTACTTC. Its protein product is CSAPREGETQYF.

This clonotype was observed a few times. This may stem from a read error, because a much larger clone lies one nucleotide away. V usage is TRBV6-5 and J usage is TRBJ2-7, with 9 bases lining up with TRBD2. V lost 4 bases and J lost 3; bases outside the gene matches: 7. This CDR3 has 15 amino acids. Germline assignment: CDR1 MNHEY and CDR2 SVGAGI. The CDR3, as DNA: TGTGCCAGCAGTTCCCCCGTTAGCGGGAGCTACGAGCAGTACTTC. Its protein is CASSSPVSGSYEQYF.

The chain combines TRBV6-2 or TRBV6-3 with TRBJ2-1, with TRBD2 matching 8 bases. The ends lost 7 bases at V and 7 bases at J; junction bases unmatched: 12. The V gene's germline CDR1 is MNHEY and CDR2 SVGEGT. CDR3 length: 15 residues. The CDR3 reads CASTRGGSGGNEQFF. CDR3 in DNA: TGTGCCAGCACTCGGGGGGGCTCAGGTGGTAATGAGCAGTTCTTC.

The CDR3 here is CASSWGPNTGELFF. The DNA for the CDR3 is TGTGCCAGCAGCTGGGGGCCGAACACCGGGGAGCTGTTTTTT. This chain joins TRBV27 and TRBJ2-2; D may be TRBD1 (6 bases). Trimming left V 6 bases short and J 0 bases short, with 8 bases between. This CDR3 contains 14 residues. Per the germline V gene, CDR1 is MNHEY and CDR2 is SMNVEV (reference sequence).